This T cell receptor (beta chain) was recovered during a study of blood T cell repertoires in COVID-19. Germline CDR1 reads SGHRS; CDR2 reads YFSETQ. The CDR3 is 14 residues long. V lost 4 bases and J lost 6, with 14 bases in between. This clone was seen only a few times. Per the study methods: Researchers report that nucleated cell counts were estimated from reference gene primer amplification. Produced via immunoSEQ multiplex PCR; TCRdb's table is partial and in-frame only. D and trimming come from the DNA, and the V and J calls and clone size come from that table. This sample has 100,000 to 130,000 clones; around 64% occur once, and the top ten carry around 1.9%.

Sequenced input: peripheral blood. The chain combines TRBV5-1 with TRBJ2-4; perhaps TRBD1 as D (5 bases). This TCR was sampled from a woman aged 40 to 50 with acute or convalescent COVID-19. CDR3 sequence: CASSIDMGRNIQYF. The DNA of the CDR3 is TGCGCCAGCAGCATAGACATGGGGCGAAACATTCAGTACTTC.